These 27 T cell receptor beta chains were all obtained from the same sample, sequenced in a study of blood T cell repertoires in COVID-19. Assay: immunoSEQ multiplex PCR; the TCRdb copy retains only in-frame clones and omits some. Among hundreds of thousands of clones listed, more than 75% were seen once. Material for sequencing was PBMCs or T cells enriched from blood (not recorded which). Receptors originate from a woman aged 40 to 50 with acute COVID-19.

This chain links TRBV25-1 with TRBJ1-1; D is ambiguous. The V end was cut by 2 bases, the J end by 4 bases, with 11 bases between. Germline CDR1 MGHDK, CDR2 SYGVNS. The CDR3 sequence is 14 residues long. DNA for the CDR3: TGTGCCAGCAGTGAAGTTGTTGGCACCACTGAAGCTTTCTTT. Protein product: CASSEVVGTTEAFF.

The genes are TRBV9 and TRBJ2-1; 8 bases are a match to TRBD2. Germline V lookup: CDR1 SGDLS, CDR2 YYNGEE. The CDR3 is 15 residues long. Trimming removed 0 bases from V and 9 bases from J; junction bases left unmatched: 8. This CDR3 reads CASSVGAAGDGEQFF. In nucleotides, the CDR3 is TGTGCCAGCAGCGTAGGGGCAGCGGGGGACGGTGAGCAGTTCTTC.

This chain links TRBV18 with TRBJ1-2; D call uncertain. The CDR3 runs to 17 residues. The V end lost 3 bases, the J end lost 2 bases, and 19 bases lay between the germline ends. CDR1 is KGHSH and CDR2 is LQKENI in the germline V gene. In DNA, the CDR3 is TGTGCCAGCTCACCTGGGCAGGTCGCCGTCCTGAACTATGGCTACACCTTC. Its protein is CASSPGQVAVLNYGYTF.

The rearrangement uses TRBV5-5 and TRBJ1-2; possible D gene TRBD1, 5 bases. The CDR3 loop spans 14 amino acids. V lost 5 bases, J lost 8 bases, and 19 bases lay in between. The germline gives CDR1 SGHKS, CDR2 YYEKEE (reference sequence). The CDR3 nucleotides are TGTGCCAGCAGGCTGATACAGGAATACCAGGGCTACACCTTC. Protein sequence: CASRLIQEYQGYTF.

The J gene is TRBJ1-1, the V gene TRBV5-1; unclear D gene. CDR3 size: 15 residues. V lost 1 base to trimming and J lost 5 bases, with 15 bases between them. Per the germline V gene, CDR1 is SGHRS and CDR2 is YFSETQ. CDR3 nucleotide sequence: TGCGCCAGCAGCTTGTCTTCCGGGGAAGGGACTGAAGCTTTCTTT. Its protein is CASSLSSGEGTEAFF.

The chain links TRBV15 to TRBJ2-2; D call uncertain. The CDR3 consists of 12 residues. CDR1 LNHNV and CDR2 YYDKDF come from the germline V gene (reference sequence). V was cut by 0 bases and J by 8 bases, with 4 bases left in between. The CDR3 region is CATSRDAGELFF. DNA of the CDR3: TGTGCCACCAGCAGAGATGCGGGGGAGCTGTTTTTT.

The rearrangement uses TRBV5-1 and TRBJ2-1; D is unresolved. V shed 1 base and J shed 5 bases, with 10 bases lying between them. Per germline, CDR1 SGHRS and CDR2 YFSETQ. This CDR3 spans 14 amino acids. The CDR3 region is CASSLFPPDNEQFF. The CDR3 DNA follows: TGCGCCAGCAGCTTGTTTCCGCCGGACAATGAGCAGTTCTTC.

This clone was seen just once. The V call is TRBV28, the J call TRBJ2-2; perhaps TRBD2 as D (5 bases). V lost 3 bases and J lost 9, with 5 bases in between. Germline-derived CDR1 and CDR2 are MDHEN and SYDVKM. The CDR3 totals 11 residues. DNA for the CDR3: TGTGCCAGCAGTTTGGACTGGGAGCTGTTTTTT. As protein: CASSLDWELFF.

The DNA of the CDR3 is TGTGCCAGCAGCTTAGGGGGGACAGTAAGGTTGGAGACCCAGTACTTC. This encodes CASSLGGTVRLETQYF. This chain joins TRBV11-3 and TRBJ2-5, with 7 nucleotides matching TRBD1. J lost 5 bases, V lost 1 base, and 10 bases had no gene match. The CDR3 extends over 16 amino acids. CDR1 and CDR2 from the germline V gene are SGHNT and YENEEA. The whole variable domain, filled in from reference TRBV11-3 and TRBJ2-5, reads EAGVVQSPRYKIIEKKQPVAFWCNPISGHNTLYWYLQNLGQGPELLIRYENEEAVDDSQLPKDRFSAERLKGVDSTLKIQPAELGDSAVYLCASSLGGTVRLETQYFGPGTRLLVL.

The rearrangement joins TRBV19 to TRBJ1-6; unclear D gene. CDR3 length: 13 amino acids. Per germline, CDR1 LNHDA and CDR2 SQIVND (reference sequence). V was shortened by 3 bases and J by 10 bases, with 10 bases between the two germline ends. CDR3 region: CASSIAGESPLHF. The CDR3 nucleotides are TGTGCCAGTAGTATCGCCGGGGAGTCACCCCTCCACTTT.

The rearrangement links TRBV5-5 to TRBJ2-3; tentatively, D is TRBD2 (7 bases). The CDR3 length is 13 residues. Germline-derived CDR1 and CDR2 are SGHKS and YYEKEE (reference sequence). V was clipped by 4 bases and J by 4 bases, with 10 bases between them. CDR3 residues: CASSRGGADTQYF. CDR3 nucleotide sequence: TGTGCCAGCAGCAGAGGGGGGGCAGATACGCAGTATTTT.

The count of this clone is one. J is TRBJ2-1 and V is TRBV7-8, with 9 bases identical to TRBD2. The CDR3 is 13 amino acids. Trimming removed 3 bases from V and 10 bases from J; junction bases left unmatched: 4. Looked up from germline, CDR1 is SGHVS and CDR2 is FQNEAQ. This chain's CDR3 is CASSLGGRGEQFF. As DNA, the CDR3 is TGTGCCAGCAGCTTGGGCGGGAGGGGGGAGCAGTTCTTC.

The chain links TRBV12-3 or TRBV12-4 to TRBJ2-5; D might be TRBD2 (5 bases). The length of the CDR3 is 13 residues. Deletions cut 3 bases from V and 2 bases from J, with 7 bases between. CDR3 sequence reads: CASSFSGQETQYF. DNA for the CDR3: TGTGCCAGCAGTTTCAGCGGTCAAGAGACCCAGTACTTC.

The chain recombines TRBV9 with TRBJ2-2; 9 nucleotides match TRBD2. The germline V gene has CDR1 SGDLS and CDR2 YYNGEE. Trimming at V came to 4 bases and at J to 3 bases, leaving 4 bases not matched to a gene. The CDR3 covers 15 residues. The CDR3 loop reads CASSLGLADTGELFF. The DNA of the CDR3 is TGTGCCAGCAGCCTGGGACTAGCCGACACCGGGGAGCTGTTTTTT. The full variable domain, completed using reference TRBV9 and TRBJ2-2, is DSGVTQTPKHLITATGQRVTLRCSPRSGDLSVYWYQQSLDQGLQFLIQYYNGEERAKGNILERFSAQQFPDLHSELNLSSLELGDSALYFCASSLGLADTGELFFGEGSRLTVL.

The chain recombines TRBV6-5 with TRBJ1-6, with TRBD1 matching 7 bases. The CDR3 runs to 14 residues. Trimming cost V 7 bases and J 6 bases; bases outside gene matches: 6. From germline, CDR1 is MNHEY and CDR2 SVGAGI. The CDR3 sequence is CASNRQGFNSPLHF. CDR3 nucleotide sequence: TGTGCCAGCAACAGACAGGGTTTTAATTCACCCCTCCACTTT.

This clone was seen just once. This chain connects TRBV9 to TRBJ2-7; 10 bases align to TRBD1. The J segment lost 5 bases and the V segment lost 3 bases, leaving 17 bases of the junction unmatched. Looked up from germline, CDR1 is SGDLS and CDR2 is YYNGEE. The CDR3 covers 18 residues. The DNA of the CDR3 is TGTGCCAGCAGCGATGGGACAGGGGAGGACGGGAGGCCCCACGAGCAGTACTTC. Translating gives CASSDGTGEDGRPHEQYF. Variable domain in full (rest from reference TRBV9 and TRBJ2-7): DSGVTQTPKHLITATGQRVTLRCSPRSGDLSVYWYQQSLDQGLQFLIQYYNGEERAKGNILERFSAQQFPDLHSELNLSSLELGDSALYFCASSDGTGEDGRPHEQYFGPGTRLTVT.

V is TRBV6-5 and J is TRBJ1-2; 7 positions match TRBD1. Trimming at V came to 0 bases and at J to 2 bases, leaving 3 bases not matched to a gene. CDR1 and CDR2 (germline): MNHEY, SVGAGI. The length of the CDR3 is 15 residues. This CDR3 is CASSYSDRANYGYTF. CDR3 in DNA: TGTGCCAGCAGTTACTCCGACAGGGCCAACTATGGCTACACCTTC.

CDR3 in amino acids: CASRILAGGTHTQYF. CDR3 DNA: TGTGCCAGTAGAATCTTAGCGGGAGGAACTCATACGCAGTATTTT. This sequence joins TRBV19 and TRBJ2-3; TRBD2 matches at 10 bases. V shed 6 bases, J shed 7 bases, and the junction held 10 bases outside the gene matches. Per germline, CDR1 LNHDA and CDR2 SQIVND (reference sequence). The CDR3 is made up of 15 amino acids.

This clone was seen once. The chain recombines TRBV19 with TRBJ2-2; 10 positions agree with TRBD2. Per germline, CDR1 LNHDA and CDR2 SQIVND (reference sequence). The trim removed 3 bases at V and 5 bases at J, leaving 6 bases unmatched. This CDR3 has 16 amino acids. CDR3 sequence reads: CASSISGRAGTGELFF. The CDR3 DNA follows: TGTGCCAGTAGTATCAGCGGGAGGGCCGGAACCGGGGAGCTGTTTTTT.

The chain carries TRBV11-2 and TRBJ1-1; 7 nucleotides align to TRBD1. The trim removed 5 bases at V and 2 bases at J, leaving 8 bases unmatched. The germline V gene has CDR1 SGHAT and CDR2 FQNNGV. The CDR3 is 15 residues long. CDR3 in DNA: TGTGCCAGCAGCCCAAGAGGGACAGAAAACACTGAAGCTTTCTTT. Translation gives CASSPRGTENTEAFF.

The chain joins TRBV7-3 to TRBJ2-3; 11 nucleotides line up with TRBD2. Trimming removed 4 bases from V and 0 bases from J; junction bases left unmatched: 6. CDR3 length: 17 amino acids. Germline values: CDR1 SGHTA, CDR2 FQGTGA. The CDR3 reads CASSSPGLAESTDTQYF. CDR3 coding DNA: TGTGCCAGCAGCTCACCGGGACTAGCGGAAAGCACAGATACGCAGTATTTT.

This clone appeared a single time. This rearrangement joins TRBV5-1 to TRBJ2-1; 9 nucleotides line up with TRBD1. The length of the CDR3 is 16 residues. With V trimmed by 4 bases and J by 4 bases, 9 bases remained unmatched. The germline gives CDR1 SGHRS, CDR2 YFSETQ. CDR3 sequence: CASSPARDRVYNEQFF. CDR3 nucleotides: TGCGCCAGCAGCCCGGCCCGGGACAGGGTTTACAATGAGCAGTTCTTC.

This clone was seen a handful of times. The chain recombines TRBV7-3 with TRBJ1-6; D is unclear. The length of the CDR3 is 13 residues. Germline values: CDR1 SGHTA, CDR2 FQGTGA. V lost 3 bases and J lost 8, with 8 bases in between. The CDR3 reads CASSLGTHSPLHF. The CDR3 nucleotides are TGTGCCAGCAGCTTGGGCACTCATTCACCCCTCCACTTT.

The chain combines TRBV6-6 with TRBJ2-7, with 7 bases identical to TRBD1. Germline V gene sequence: CDR1 MNHNY, CDR2 SVGAGI (reference sequence). The length of the CDR3 is 14 residues. V shed 5 bases and J 0 bases; nucleotides not matched to a gene: 4. The CDR3 coding sequence is TGTGCCAGCAGTAAGGGACAGCTCTCCTACGAGCAGTACTTC. Protein: CASSKGQLSYEQYF.

The CDR3 DNA is TGTGCCAGCAGCCACAGGGTATGGACCTTC. Translated, it gives CASSHRVWTF. The chain employs TRBV2 and TRBJ1-2, with D possibly being TRBD1 (6 bases). CDR1 is SNHLY and CDR2 is FYNNEI in the germline V gene. The CDR3 runs 10 residues. V was pared by 6 bases and J by 14 bases, with 13 bases between.

V is TRBV12-3 or TRBV12-4 and J is TRBJ2-5; no clear D gene. Trimming removed 3 bases at V and 5 bases at J, with 4 bases between. This CDR3 region has 11 residues. The CDR3 reads CASSFHETQYF. The CDR3 nucleotides are TGTGCCAGCAGTTTTCATGAGACCCAGTACTTC.

The chain is built from TRBV3-1 (or the pseudogene TRBV3-2) and TRBJ1-2; D unresolved. V lost 1 base and J 4 bases, leaving 10 bases between the germline ends. The CDR3 totals 14 residues. From germline, CDR1 is LGHDT and CDR2 YNNKEL (reference sequence). Here the CDR3 DNA reads TGTGCCAGCAGCCAAGGTTTGGCCGTCTATGGCTACACCTTC. Amino acids: CASSQGLAVYGYTF.